This is a list of T cell receptor beta chains from one sample in a study of T cell responses to AZD1222 COVID-19 vaccine. Measured with immunoSEQ multiplex PCR; TCRdb has only the in-frame clones, and not every one. This sample has around 70,000 clones, with 80% to 85% found just once. This material consisted of peripheral blood, taken on day 0 of AZD1222 vaccination. These receptors were collected from an adult in good health. CDR3s include the opening cysteine and the closing phenylalanine or tryptophan. A D gene is named only where the DNA matches it firmly. Part of the rows lack a size; the others show once, few, many or a class for expanded clones.

TRBD2	NA	TRBV2	TRBJ2-1	CASIHRTSGGAGEQFF	TGTGCCAGCATCCATAGGACTAGCGGGGGAGCGGGTGAGCAGTTCTTC
NA	NA	TRBV19	TRBJ1-2	CASSTGGAYGYTF	TGTGCCAGTAGTACTGGGGGAGCATATGGCTACACCTTC
TRBD1	NA	TRBV7-6	TRBJ1-5	CASSLGPGGNQPQHF	TGTGCCAGCAGCTTAGGTCCAGGGGGGAATCAGCCCCAGCATTTT
NA	NA	TRBV11-3	TRBJ2-1	CASSLDVSNEQFF	TGTGCCAGCAGCTTAGATGTGTCCAATGAGCAGTTCTTC
TRBD1	NA	TRBV2	TRBJ2-2	CASSERGQGISGELFF	TGTGCCAGCAGTGAACGAGGACAGGGTATCTCCGGGGAGCTGTTTTTT
TRBD2	NA	TRBV4-2	TRBJ2-3	CASSPELSGGAVDTQYF	TGTGCCAGCAGCCCGGAACTTAGCGGGGGGGCGGTAGATACGCAGTATTTT
NA	NA	TRBV7-8	TRBJ1-1	CASSLYSGDMNTEAFF	TGTGCCAGCAGCTTATATTCAGGAGACATGAACACTGAAGCTTTCTTT
NA	few	TRBV2	TRBJ1-2	CASSASGTFNYGYTF	TGTGCCAGCAGCGCCTCTGGGACATTCAACTATGGCTACACCTTC
NA	NA	TRBV21-1	TRBJ1-5	CASSKGTNQPQHF	TGTGCCAGCAGCAAGGGGACCAATCAGCCCCAGCATTTT
TRBD2	NA	TRBV2	TRBJ2-1	CASSDQRGGYEQFF	TGTGCCAGCAGTGATCAGCGGGGGGGTTATGAGCAGTTCTTC
NA	NA	TRBV5-1	TRBJ1-2	CASSGLAGGYDYGYTF	TGCGCCAGCAGCGGTCTGGCCGGGGGCTACGACTATGGCTACACCTTC
NA	once	TRBV7-9	TRBJ2-7	CASSRRSSEQYF	TGTGCCAGCAGCCGCCGATCTTCCGAGCAGTACTTC
NA	NA	TRBV11-2	TRBJ2-2	CASSFFSFRDSYTGELFF	TGTGCCAGCAGCTTCTTTAGTTTCCGGGACTCTTACACCGGGGAGCTGTTTTTT
NA	few	TRBV6-2/TRBV6-3	TRBJ1-6	CASSSNRVEYSPLHF	TGTGCCAGCAGTTCTAACAGGGTTGAGTATTCACCCCTCCACTTT
TRBD1	NA	TRBV5-6	TRBJ1-5	CASSSRDRGTHQPQHF	TGTGCCAGCAGTTCCCGGGACAGGGGAACCCATCAGCCCCAGCATTTT
NA	NA	TRBV27	TRBJ1-6	CASSFRRGAENSPLHF	TGTGCCAGCAGTTTTCGTAGAGGGGCAGAGAATTCACCCCTCCACTTT
TRBD1	NA	TRBV5-6	TRBJ1-2	CASSPGTGGGNVYGYTF	TGTGCCAGCAGCCCAGGGACAGGGGGTGGCAACGTCTATGGCTACACCTTC
NA	NA	TRBV5-3	TRBJ2-3	CARSTGTGRDTQYF	TGTGCCAGAAGTACCGGGACCGGCCGAGATACGCAGTATTTT
NA	many	TRBV7-9	TRBJ1-5	CASSLLDQPQHF	TGTGCCAGCAGCTTATTGGACCAGCCCCAGCATTTT
TRBD2	NA	TRBV13	TRBJ2-7	CASSPGWALASGRSYEQYF	TGTGCCAGCAGCCCGGGGTGGGCCCTCGCTAGCGGACGCTCCTACGAGCAGTACTTC
NA	NA	TRBV7-2	TRBJ2-5	CASSLFSPQETQYF	TGTGCCAGCAGCTTATTTAGCCCACAAGAGACCCAGTACTTC
NA	few	TRBV6-6	TRBJ2-1	CASGRKGFNNEQFF	TGTGCCAGCGGACGAAAGGGATTCAACAATGAGCAGTTCTTC
TRBD1	NA	TRBV5-1	TRBJ1-6	CASRDTTGGADNSPLHF	TGCGCCAGCCGGGACACAACAGGGGGCGCGGATAATTCACCCCTCCACTTT
NA	few	TRBV21-1	TRBJ2-1	CASSIEGVGEQFF	TGTGCCAGCAGCATAGAGGGGGTGGGTGAGCAGTTCTTC
TRBD1	NA	TRBV9	TRBJ2-1	CASSDSGTGFNEQFF	TGTGCCAGCAGCGATTCCGGGACAGGGTTCAATGAGCAGTTCTTC
TRBD2	NA	TRBV24-1	TRBJ2-1	CATSDLPSGSTPYNEQFF	TGTGCCACCAGTGATTTGCCTAGCGGGAGCACTCCCTACAATGAGCAGTTCTTC
NA	NA	TRBV28	TRBJ1-6	CASSPPDSLSHPSSYNSPLHF	TGTGCCAGCAGTCCCCCCGACAGTTTATCTCATCCCAGCTCCTATAATTCACCCCTCCACTTT
NA	NA	TRBV6-1	TRBJ2-3	CASSEWLASLTDTQYF	TGTGCCAGCAGTGAATGGCTAGCGAGCCTCACAGATACGCAGTATTTT
NA	NA	TRBV18	TRBJ2-7	CASSPPTNEQYF	TGTGCCAGCTCACCTCCAACGAACGAGCAGTACTTC
NA	NA	TRBV28	TRBJ2-7	CASSRDRWGVNYEQYF	TGTGCCAGCAGCCGAGACAGGTGGGGGGTTAATTACGAGCAGTACTTC
NA	few	TRBV18	TRBJ2-7	CASSPTAYEQYF	TGTGCCAGCTCACCAACTGCCTACGAGCAGTACTTC
NA	NA	TRBV14	TRBJ2-7	CASSQGVSGATYEQYF	TGTGCCAGCAGCCAGGGGGTATCAGGTGCTACCTACGAGCAGTACTTC
NA	NA	TRBV6-5	TRBJ2-2	CASSRTDSGELFF	TGTGCCAGCAGTCGGACTGATTCCGGGGAGCTGTTTTTT
TRBD2	once	TRBV19	TRBJ2-7	CASSIPGGAYEQYF	TGTGCCAGTAGTATCCCCGGGGGGGCTTACGAGCAGTACTTC
NA	few	TRBV9	TRBJ2-7	CASSAGGSVFYEQYF	TGTGCCAGCAGCGCAGGGGGGAGTGTCTTCTACGAGCAGTACTTC
NA	NA	TRBV11-3	TRBJ2-7	CASSLDGHEQYF	TGTGCCAGCAGCTTAGATGGGCACGAGCAGTACTTC
NA	NA	TRBV6-2/TRBV6-3	TRBJ2-7	CASSYLSAEPSGYEQYF	TGTGCCAGCAGTTACTTATCGGCGGAACCCTCTGGCTACGAGCAGTACTTC
NA	NA	TRBV7-2	TRBJ2-1	CASSLDGELGEQFF	TGTGCCAGCAGCTTAGACGGTGAATTAGGTGAGCAGTTCTTC
TRBD2	once	TRBV18	TRBJ2-7	CASSPTSGDYEQYF	TGTGCCAGCTCACCCACTAGCGGGGATTACGAGCAGTACTTC
NA	NA	TRBV29-1	TRBJ1-5	CSVKTGSRNQPQHF	TGCAGCGTCAAAACAGGGTCGAGGAATCAGCCCCAGCATTTT
NA	NA	TRBV6-1	TRBJ1-1	CASSEMLTGSF	TGTGCCAGCAGTGAAATGCTTACAGGGTCCTTT
NA	NA	TRBV7-9	TRBJ1-6	CASSLNSPLHF	TGTGCCAGCAGCTTGAATTCACCCCTCCACTTT
TRBD1	once	TRBV19	TRBJ1-1	CASRDNRGMGTEAFF	TGTGCCAGTAGGGATAACAGGGGAATGGGCACTGAAGCTTTCTTT
TRBD1	NA	TRBV2	TRBJ1-6	CASSGLTGGESPLHF	TGTGCCAGCAGTGGGTTGACAGGGGGTGAGTCACCCCTCCACTTT
TRBD1	NA	TRBV19	TRBJ1-1	CASSIGDRVSFTEAFF	TGTGCCAGTAGTATAGGAGACAGGGTATCCTTCACTGAAGCTTTCTTT
NA	NA	TRBV6-5	TRBJ1-3	CASSPPTSSGNTIYF	TGTGCCAGCAGTCCTCCAACAAGCTCTGGAAACACCATATATTTT
TRBD1	NA	TRBV18	TRBJ1-1	CASSPLFDGTGGLSTEAFF	TGTGCCAGCTCACCACTTTTCGACGGGACAGGGGGCTTGAGCACTGAAGCTTTCTTT
NA	NA	TRBV2	TRBJ1-2	CASSEARQGSYGYTF	TGTGCCAGCAGTGAAGCGCGGCAGGGTAGCTATGGCTACACCTTC
NA	NA	TRBV4-2	TRBJ2-2	CASSPQGRGRSTGELFF	TGTGCCAGCAGCCCCCAAGGGAGGGGGCGGAGCACCGGGGAGCTGTTTTTT
TRBD1	few	TRBV6-5	TRBJ2-3	CASRRTGGTDTQYF	TGTGCCAGCAGGAGGACAGGAGGCACAGATACGCAGTATTTT
NA	NA	TRBV7-2	TRBJ2-7	CASSFNRDAEQYF	TGTGCCAGCAGCTTTAACAGGGATGCCGAGCAGTACTTC
NA	once	TRBV5-6	TRBJ1-1	CASSSVPRGGTEAFF	TGTGCCAGCAGCTCGGTGCCCCGGGGGGGCACTGAAGCTTTCTTT
NA	few	TRBV5-6	TRBJ1-4	CASSLRGARGEKLFF	TGTGCCAGCAGCTTGCGGGGGGCACGAGGTGAAAAACTGTTTTTT
TRBD1	few	TRBV19	TRBJ1-5	CASSPRQGLGQPQHF	TGTGCCAGTAGTCCCAGACAGGGTCTGGGTCAGCCCCAGCATTTT